The present T cell receptor (beta chain) was sequenced within a study of long-term antiretroviral therapy in people with HIV (dated 2022 in TCRdb). As for the study more broadly: The earliest samples were collected roughly a decade before the 2015 WHO recommendation for immediate ART, at a time when ART was usually postponed until CD4 counts fell. Of the approximately 30 participants with HIV, ten to eleven were female. Whether ART initiation and durable HIV suppression were associated with changes in peripheral blood TRB repertoire composition and diversity was tested in a retrospective serial study. No cross-contamination during QIAcube processing was shown when test extractions of a monoclonal T-cell line were performed alongside about 30 polyclonal samples. A total of roughly 180 cryopreserved PBMC samples were contributed to the cohort by 30 adults with confirmed HIV infection, with samples collected serially over a mean of approximately six years (range 1-12).

V lost 5 bases and J lost 0 bases, and the count of bases not matched to a germline gene is 6. The germline V gene provides CDR1 SGHTA and CDR2 FQGTGA. From its cysteine to its phenylalanine, the CDR3 spans 16 amino acids. The CDR3 DNA has 48 bases and is translated from base 1. Points on this clone: Its specific antigen is unknown. Base qualities were left out, and no much larger clone turns up one base away.

Findings and caveats that apply to the study as a whole: Samples dated from the mid-2000s to the late 2010s, and the ART regimens used may be less effective than current ones. ART initiation was associated with a significant increase in TRB diversity, but diversity stayed significantly below transplant donor controls even after long-term ART. CDR3 length ranges in HIV repertoires were narrower than in controls, and network structure suggested an antigen-experienced repertoire with only a slight naive shift after ART. Because PBMC availability was limited, only the TCR beta chain was sequenced, with no alpha chain pairing. Inferences about post-ART repertoire changes were limited because no data were available on ART adherence, viral resistance or therapy changes. Because cell numbers in pre-ART samples were limited, unsorted PBMC were profiled instead of sorted CD4+ and CD8+ T cells. At every time point, the repertoire was dominated by expanded TRB clones first identified before ART initiation, although this dominance fluctuated and, in many PLHIV, declined after ART.

Participants were included only if at least one PBMC sample before ART initiation and at least two post-ART samples were available. Treatment was received in the United States of America by all participants with HIV. Cryopreserved samples of about 0.95-11 million PBMC were thawed and washed before DNA extraction. At the time of the earliest PBMC sample, participants with HIV were aged between about 20 and 60 years. PBMC samples from each participant spanned 1-4 timepoints before ART initiation and 2-8 timepoints after ART initiation, with a median of 7 samples. For every participant, serial HIV viral load, CD4+ T-cell count, ART history and demographic data were obtained. A Qiagen kit on a QIAcube was used to extract genomic DNA from unsorted PBMC, with samples processed in batches of 12. The immunoSEQ hsTCRB v3.0 assay was used at survey level resolution to sequence the TRB variable region. The targeted TRB sequencing depth was roughly 40,000-55,000 T-cell genomes per sample. TRB libraries were pooled and sequenced on an Illumina MiSeq using a v3 150-cycle kit. The original methods were these. Repertoire analysis was performed in R inside a reproducible Nextflow workflow that covered QC, data transformation and analysis. LymphoSeq2, an R package for exploring AIRR-Seq data, was used to implement the custom analyses. Several samples that yielded fewer than 5000 total TRB sequences were excluded, so that 150 to 200 HIV repertoires were analyzed. Among the roughly 190 retained HIV repertoires, some 60 were collected before ART initiation and roughly 130 were collected after ART initiation. Repertoires were downsampled to 5000 TRB nucleotide sequences, with summary statistics averaged over 100 downsampling iterations. TRB sequences were retained for analysis only if CDR3 regions of at least seven amino acids were present. Diversity was measured with a Shannon entropy-derived clonality score and the Gini coefficient. In the repertoire networks, any two of the top 5000 CDR3 amino acid sequences were connected whenever the two sequences differed by an edit distance of one. GLIPH2 predicted antigen specificity groups and MHC restriction for TRB CDR3 amino acid sequences. Known CMV, EBV, HIV or tissue antigen associations were flagged by matching CDR3 amino acid sequences against VDJdb and McPAS-TCR. Pre-ART, post-ART and control groups were compared with Wilcoxon signed-rank tests and Holm-Bonferroni correction. TCRdb took this table from immuneACCESS and kept in-frame rearrangements with V and J called. Such tables lack part of the clones; where checked against another copy, unresolved V genes explain under half of the gap, and the rest is unexplained. D and trimming were read from the DNA, whereas the V and J calls and clone size are those reported in that table. Recorded for this sample are 30,000 to 40,000 clones; roughly four fifths of them occurred a single time. Over 7% of the sample is held by the ten biggest clonotypes.

The sequences come from unsorted PBMCs, collected 0.4 years before starting antiretroviral therapy. The chain was built from TRBV7-3 and TRBJ2-4, with TRBD1 identical over 8 junction bases. This sequence originates from a man between 18 and 35 years old with HIV. The CDR3 has the sequence CASSKTGALAKNIQYF. The DNA sequence is given as TGTGCCAGCAGCAAGACAGGGGCGCTAGCCAAAAACATTCAGTACTTC.